The 19 T cell receptor beta chains in this list originate from one sample, sequenced in a study of T cells in Graves' hyperthyroidism and ophthalmopathy. Amplified TCR beta CDR3 regions derived from RNA transcripts. A set of HTBI primers served as the primers for a first-round RT-PCR of the TCR CDR3. MiXCR was run by TCRdb on the multiplex PCR reads, yielding one entry per CDR3 protein. This sample has 500,000 to 750,000 distinct CDR3 sequences, with around 16% found just once. The sequencing sample was made of blood. Every receptor here comes from a woman aged 25 to 45 with Graves' hyperthyroidism.

The chain is built from TRBV6-2 or TRBV6-3 and TRBJ2-3, with 10 bases matching TRBD2. The CDR3 is 17 amino acids. V shed 5 bases, J shed 4 bases, and the junction held 12 bases outside the gene matches. In germline, CDR1 is MNHEY, CDR2 SVGEGT. This CDR3 is CASSPLISGRFADTQYF. The CDR3 DNA is TGTGCCAGCAGTCCTCTTATTAGCGGGAGGTTCGCAGATACGCAGTATTTT.

This clonotype showed up many times. The chain employs TRBV20-1 and TRBJ2-1, with 16 bases lining up with TRBD2. Losses at the gene ends were 6 bases for V and 2 bases for J; bases not matched to a gene: 7. CDR1 is DFQATT, CDR2 SNEGSKA, per germline (reference sequence). This CDR3 contains 17 residues. The CDR3 loop is CSALGLAGGSPYNEQFF. The CDR3 region has the DNA TGCAGTGCCCTGGGACTAGCGGGAGGGTCACCCTACAATGAGCAGTTCTTC.

The table lists this clonotype with many counts. The chain uses TRBV2 and TRBJ2-7; 7 bases are a match to TRBD1. The V and J ends lost 6 bases and 3 bases, in that order; junction bases with no gene match: 5. The CDR3 covers 13 residues. The germline V gene encodes CDR1 SNHLY and CDR2 FYNNEI. The CDR3 loop is CASSGTDLYEQYF. CDR3 nucleotides: TGTGCCAGCAGCGGGACAGACCTCTACGAGCAGTACTTC.

There are many counts of this clonotype. The chain employs TRBV5-1 and TRBJ1-2; 8 bases are a match to TRBD1. The length of the CDR3 is 15 residues. The V gene's germline CDR1 is SGHRS and CDR2 YFSETQ. V gave up 0 bases and J gave up 4 bases; unmatched junction bases: 5. CDR3: CASSLAPGGPYGYTF. CDR3 sequence (DNA): TGCGCCAGCAGCTTGGCCCCAGGGGGCCCCTATGGCTACACCTTC.

At least ten counts were recorded for this clonotype. This chain uses TRBV9 with TRBJ2-7; D possibly uses TRBD1 or TRBD2 (5 bases each). The CDR3 spans 17 residues. Trimming cost V 2 bases and J 6 bases, with 24 bases left between them. The V gene's germline CDR1 is SGDLS and CDR2 YYNGEE. CDR3 protein: CASSVGDRGALDSEQYF. CDR3 coding DNA: TGTGCCAGCAGCGTGGGCGATAGAGGGGCACTTGACTCCGAGCAGTACTTC.

This clonotype appeared a few times. This rearrangement joins TRBV5-1 to TRBJ1-3; perhaps TRBD1 as D (5 bases). Per germline, CDR1 SGHRS and CDR2 YFSETQ. The CDR3 contains 16 residues. V lost 7 bases to trimming and J lost 2 bases, with 19 bases between them. CDR3 coding DNA: TGCGCCAGCGGATACGGGTATGAGGGGCCTGGAAACACCATATATTTT. It yields the protein CASGYGYEGPGNTIYF.

In this sample, this clonotype turned up many times. The chain combines TRBV7-2 with TRBJ1-2, with unresolved D. From germline, CDR1 is SGHTA and CDR2 FQGNSA. The V end was cut by 1 base, the J end by 5 bases, with 8 bases between. This CDR3 spans 13 amino acids. This CDR3 is CASSLGFEYGYTF. The CDR3 DNA is TGTGCCAGCAGCTTAGGATTCGAATATGGCTACACCTTC.

In this sample, this clonotype turned up many times. The chain has TRBV6-1 and TRBJ2-7; 9 bases match TRBD1. CDR3 size: 18 residues. J gave up 4 bases and V 1 base, and 14 bases lay outside the gene matches. Germline V CDR1 and CDR2: MNHNS, SASEGT. The CDR3 bases are TGTGCCAGCAGTGAAGAGGGTAGGACAGGGGCCCTGGGTTACGAGCAGTACTTC. It codes for CASSEEGRTGALGYEQYF.

At least ten counts were recorded for this clonotype. V usage is TRBV6-1 and J usage is TRBJ2-5, with D unresolved. From germline, CDR1 is MNHNS and CDR2 SASEGT. The CDR3 spans 14 residues. V was pared by 6 bases and J by 0 bases, with 11 bases between. The CDR3 coding sequence is TGTGCCAGCAGGACCTTTCCGTACCAAGAGACCCAGTACTTC. Protein product: CASRTFPYQETQYF.

This clonotype was counted at least ten times. This chain links TRBV7-2 with TRBJ2-2; 8 bases are shared with TRBD2. V lost 1 base and J lost 7; bases outside the gene matches: 11. The germline V gene has CDR1 SGHTA and CDR2 FQGNSA. The CDR3 has 17 residues. The CDR3 region is CASSLGDAAGAGGELFF. The CDR3 DNA follows: TGTGCCAGCAGCTTAGGGGACGCAGCGGGAGCGGGCGGGGAGCTGTTTTTT.

This clonotype was found many times. V is TRBV7-3 and J is TRBJ2-3, with 8 bases fitting TRBD1. Germline CDR1 is SGHTA and CDR2 is FQGTGA. This CDR3 comprises 16 residues. V dropped 2 bases and J dropped 2; count of bases not matched to a gene: 6. The CDR3: CASSLGTGGPTDTQYF. The CDR3, as DNA: TGTGCCAGCAGCTTAGGGACAGGAGGACCCACAGATACGCAGTATTTT.

This clonotype was seen many times. The CDR3 loop reads CASSLGRELNTQYF. The CDR3 nucleotides read TGCGCCAGCAGCTTGGGGCGGGAGTTGAATACGCAGTATTTT. The J gene is TRBJ2-3, the V gene TRBV5-1, with 7 positions matching TRBD2. The germline V gene encodes CDR1 SGHRS and CDR2 YFSETQ. V was pared by 0 bases and J by 7 bases, with 5 bases of the junction left unmatched. This CDR3 is 14 amino acids long.

In this sample, this clonotype turned up many times. The CDR3 reads CASSLVVPRGYGYTF. In DNA, the CDR3 is TGTGCCAGCAGCTTAGTTGTTCCCAGAGGGTATGGCTACACCTTC. The rearrangement uses TRBV11-2 and TRBJ1-2; D remains unclear. Trimming shortened V by 1 base and J by 5 bases, and 14 bases separated the two germline ends. From germline, CDR1 is SGHAT and CDR2 FQNNGV. The length of the CDR3 is 15 residues.

This clonotype was detected many times. This chain links TRBV20-1 with TRBJ2-1, with 7 bases aligning to TRBD1. Germline values: CDR1 DFQATT, CDR2 SNEGSKA (reference sequence). The ends lost 4 bases at V and 2 bases at J; junction bases unmatched: 8. This CDR3 has 15 amino acids. The CDR3 loop reads CSATDRAQTYNEQFF. CDR3 DNA: TGCAGTGCTACCGACAGGGCCCAGACCTACAATGAGCAGTTCTTC.

The rearrangement uses TRBV9 and TRBJ2-3; unclear D gene. Germline values: CDR1 SGDLS, CDR2 YYNGEE. This CDR3 is 14 amino acids long. The V and J ends lost 0 bases and 2 bases respectively, with 7 bases between them. CDR3 nucleotides: TGTGCCAGCAGCGTAGACAGTGACACAGATACGCAGTATTTT. This encodes CASSVDSDTDTQYF.

This clonotype was seen many times. The V call is TRBV20-1, the J call TRBJ1-5; the match to TRBD1 covers 7 bases. After removal of 3 bases from V and 5 bases from J, the junction contained 7 bases not matched to a gene. Germline V gene data show CDR1 as DFQATT and CDR2 as SNEGSKA (reference sequence). This CDR3 contains 14 residues. The CDR3 here is CSASRDRMYQPQHF. DNA for the CDR3: TGCAGTGCTAGTAGGGACAGAATGTATCAGCCCCAGCATTTT.

In this sample, this clonotype turned up a few times. The chain uses TRBV6-6 and TRBJ2-1; D is uncertain. Trimming took 0 bases from V and 2 from J, leaving 5 bases between them. This CDR3 is 14 amino acids long. CDR1 is MNHNY, CDR2 SVGAGI, per germline (reference sequence). CDR3 residues: CASSYSPTYNEQFF. The CDR3 region has the DNA TGTGCCAGCAGTTACTCCCCCACCTACAATGAGCAGTTCTTC.

The J gene is TRBJ2-1, the V gene TRBV4-1; D uncertain. The CDR3 has 14 amino acids. Trimming took 4 bases from V and 0 from J, leaving 7 bases between them. Germline CDR1 reads MGHRA; CDR2 reads YSYEKL. The chain's CDR3 is CASSPKDSYNEQFF. Here the CDR3 DNA reads TGCGCCAGCAGCCCTAAGGACTCCTACAATGAGCAGTTCTTC.

Turning to this clonotype: A much larger clone is a single base away; this may be a read error. This rearrangement joins TRBV29-1 to TRBJ2-7; maybe TRBD2 (7 bases). This CDR3 is 15 amino acids long. Germline V lookup: CDR1 SQVTM, CDR2 ANQGSEA. Between the trimmed V and J ends, which lost 5 bases and 3 bases, there was a span of 20 bases. CDR3 coding DNA: TGCAGCGTTAGGGGGGCCTCTAGCGGCTTCTACGAGCAGTACTTC. Translating gives CSVRGASSGFYEQYF.